This T cell receptor (beta chain) derives from a study of blood T cell repertoires in COVID-19. Across the study: COVID-19 samples collected from the United States, Italy and Spain covered acute and convalescent phases. Sources were T cells, B-cell-depleted T cells, or PBMCs; the material itself was cDNA or gDNA.

Assay: immunoSEQ multiplex PCR; the TCRdb copy retains only in-frame clones and omits some. The table records under 200,000 clones, almost 85% of them present only once. Sequencing was carried out using peripheral blood. This receptor was taken from a middle-aged man who had recovered from COVID-19.

CDR3 protein: CASNLDVGVGQPQHF. In DNA form, the CDR3 reads TGTGCCAGCAATTTGGACGTAGGGGTAGGCCAGCCCCAGCATTTT. V gene TRBV6-5 combines with J gene TRBJ1-5; D perhaps matches TRBD1 (5 bases). This CDR3 is built from 15 residues. V lost 7 bases and J 7 bases, leaving 20 bases between the germline ends. CDR1 MNHEY and CDR2 SVGAGI come from the germline V gene.